Listed here are 8 T cell receptor beta chains from one sample, sequenced in a study of human T cells and chemical hapten exposure. Time point given: patch test 1, 2 weeks after DPC sensitization. The sample's treatment: therapeutic diphenylcyclopropenone sensitization with weekly scalp DPC. TCRdb analysed the RACE reads with MiXCR anew, one entry per CDR3 protein. The repertoire holds tens of thousands of distinct CDR3 sequences, around a third seen once, with over 7.5% in the top ten. This specimen consisted of whole blood, obtained in connection with sensitization to the hapten diphenylcyclopropenone (DPC). Receptors were obtained from a man aged 35-49 years with alopecia areata. Some clones in this sample may be carry-over from other donors' samples.

This clonotype occurred many times. The chain combines TRBV2 with TRBJ1-6, with unresolved D. CDR3 length: 15 residues. Germline CDR1 and CDR2: SNHLY and FYNNEI. Trimming pared 1 base from V and 14 bases from J, leaving 18 bases between. The CDR3, as DNA: TGTGCCAGCAGTGAAGAGGGTGGGCTGGTCGTTTCCCTCCACTTT. Translation: CASSEEGGLVVSLHF.

This clonotype was seen at least ten times. The chain joins TRBV7-3 to TRBJ2-3; D ambiguous. Germline CDR1 is SGHTA and CDR2 is FQGTGA. This CDR3 is built from 12 residues. The V end lost 2 bases, the J end lost 3 bases, and 3 bases lay between the germline ends. The CDR3 reads CASSLDTDTQYF. The CDR3 DNA sequence: TGTGCCAGCAGCTTAGATACAGATACGCAGTATTTT.

This clonotype was seen a handful of times. The rearrangement uses TRBV29-1 and TRBJ1-5; D perhaps matches TRBD1 (5 bases). V was trimmed by 4 bases and J by 3 bases, leaving 7 bases between them. The CDR3 spans 12 residues. CDR1 is SQVTM and CDR2 is ANQGSEA in the germline V gene. Written as DNA, the CDR3 is TGCAGCGTTGGGGGCAACAATCAGCCCCAGCATTTT. Translation: CSVGGNNQPQHF.

The genes are TRBV29-1 and TRBJ2-5, with D possibly matching TRBD2 (6 bases). The germline V and J ends were trimmed by 5 bases and 4 bases, with 8 bases remaining between them. The CDR3 extends over 11 amino acids. Germline CDR1 is SQVTM and CDR2 is ANQGSEA. In DNA, the CDR3 is TGCAGCGTTCAGGGAGGAGAGACCCAGTACTTC. This encodes CSVQGGETQYF.

The chain is built from TRBV3-2 and TRBJ2-7; no DNA check was done on the table's D call, TRBD2. TRBV3-2 is a documented pseudogene. CDR3 size: 17 residues. CDR3 in DNA: TGTGCCAGCAGCCAAGAAGGAGAATGGCGGGAGGAGGCTGTGCAGTACTTC. It translates to CASSQEGEWREEAVQYF.

The V gene is TRBV12-3 or TRBV12-4, the J gene TRBJ2-6, with no clear D. The CDR3 totals 16 residues. Trimming removed 7 bases from V and 0 bases from J, with 13 bases in between. CDR3 nucleotide sequence: TGTGCCAGCACGTTGGACGGCCTCTCTGGGGCCAACGTCCTGACTTTC. Amino acid sequence: CASTLDGLSGANVLTF.

This clonotype showed up just a few times. This CDR3 is CASSPGTSGRVGDSYEQYF. DNA for the CDR3: TGTGCCAGCAGTCCCGGGACTAGCGGGAGAGTTGGGGACTCCTACGAGCAGTACTTC. V gene TRBV6-2 or TRBV6-3 combines with J gene TRBJ2-7, with TRBD2 matching over 14 bases. Germline V gives CDR1 MNHEY, CDR2 SVGEGT. CDR3 size: 19 residues. V was pared by 5 bases and J by 0 bases, with 12 bases of the junction left unmatched.

In its sample, this clonotype was seen a few times. This chain connects TRBV7-9 to TRBJ1-2; 8 bases are shared with TRBD1. V lost 6 bases to trimming and J lost 2 bases; unmatched junction nucleotides: 5. The germline V gene has CDR1 SEHNR and CDR2 FQNEAQ (reference sequence). This CDR3 spans 14 amino acids. CDR3 sequence reads: CASRRTGGNYGYTF. CDR3 DNA: TGTGCCAGCAGACGAACAGGGGGAAACTATGGCTACACCTTC.